This T cell receptor (beta chain) derives from a study of shared clonotypes between healthy human individuals. Study overall: Researchers assigned three CD4 naive, three CD4 memory, two CD8 naive and one CD8 memory plate to each donor.

The V gene end was trimmed by 4 bases and the J gene end by 4 bases; junction bases not matched to a gene: 10. Germline CDR1 is SGHTA and CDR2 is FQGNSA. The CDR3 has 18 residues. Adult donors, all healthy and HIV-negative, had no recent acute infections or vaccinations. TCRdb's copy holds only in-frame clones and misses some; the assay was immunoSEQ multiplex PCR. This table holds 2,500,000 or so clones, 85% to 95% found once. Findings and limits, study-wide: Estimated clonotype richness was generally higher in naive than memory subsets.

This clone was found once. What it binds is unknown. The receptor comes from a man aged 18 to 30 in good health. Some clones in this sample may be carry-over from other donors' samples. The sample comprised naive CD4+ T cells from PBMCs. Subset noted: CD45RA+ positively selected. The chain employs TRBV7-2 and TRBJ2-3; 14 bases are a match to TRBD2. The CDR3 DNA reads TGTGCCAGCAGCTGGGGTGGACTAGCGGGAGGCGTCGCAGATACGCAGTATTTT. It is translated as CASSWGGLAGGVADTQYF.